These 17 T cell receptor beta chains share one sample of origin, sequenced in a study of blood T cell repertoires in COVID-19. The table came from immunoSEQ multiplex PCR; TCRdb's copy has only in-frame clones and leaves some out. The data contain 350,000 to 500,000 clones, 85% to 90% of them seen just once; the ten biggest clones take up 0.8% to 1%. The sequenced sample was peripheral blood. The receptor set was obtained from a man younger than 35 with COVID-19, enrolled during active disease.

The V and J genes are TRBV19 and TRBJ1-2; 8 bases map to TRBD1. Germline-derived CDR1 and CDR2 are LNHDA and SQIVND (reference sequence). V trimming: 7 bases; J trimming: 1 base; junction bases outside the gene matches: 5. This CDR3 has 14 amino acids. This CDR3 is CASIQTGVNYGYTF. The CDR3 coding sequence is TGTGCCAGTATCCAGACAGGGGTTAACTATGGCTACACCTTC.

The CDR3 loop reads CASTRATRPTDTQYF. CDR3 bases: TGTGCCAGCACGAGGGCAACTCGCCCCACAGATACGCAGTATTTT. This chain joins TRBV2 and TRBJ2-3, with a possible D match to TRBD2 (5 bases). CDR1 and CDR2 (germline): SNHLY, FYNNEI. The CDR3 is made up of 15 amino acids. Trimming left V 7 bases short and J 2 bases short, with 16 bases between.

This chain links TRBV25-1 with TRBJ2-7, with 7 bases that match TRBD1. The ends lost 2 bases at V and 0 bases at J; junction bases unmatched: 4. This CDR3 has 15 residues. Germline V gene sequence: CDR1 MGHDK, CDR2 SYGVNS. CDR3 residues: CASSEAGGSSYEQYF. CDR3 nucleotide sequence: TGTGCCAGCAGTGAAGCAGGGGGTAGCTCCTACGAGCAGTACTTC.

V is TRBV12-3 or TRBV12-4 and J is TRBJ2-3; D is ambiguous. The length of the CDR3 is 12 residues. Trimming took 5 bases from V and 6 from J, leaving 9 bases between them. CDR3 loop: CASSPLGDTQYF. The DNA of the CDR3 is TGTGCCAGCAGTCCACTCGGGGATACGCAGTATTTT.

V is TRBV11-2 and J is TRBJ1-4; unclear D gene. The V end was cut by 3 bases, the J end by 12 bases, with 14 bases between. This CDR3 has 13 residues. From germline, CDR1 is SGHAT and CDR2 FQNNGV. The CDR3, as DNA: TGTGCCAGCAGCTTTTTGGAGGGCTCGGAACTGTTTTTT. Its translation: CASSFLEGSELFF.

The gene calls are TRBV7-2 and TRBJ1-6; TRBD1 aligns across 7 bases. The CDR3 length is 15 residues. Germline-derived CDR1 and CDR2 are SGHTA and FQGNSA. V lost 5 bases and J lost 10; bases outside the gene matches: 11. DNA of the CDR3: TGTGCCAGCAGCAAGGGACAGAGGGTAACATCACCCCTCCACTTT. Protein: CASSKGQRVTSPLHF.

The CDR3 region is CASTTDGRTQPQHF. Here the CDR3 DNA reads TGTGCCAGCACCACGGATGGGAGGACTCAGCCCCAGCATTTT. V usage is TRBV2 and J usage is TRBJ1-5; D not resolved. V was shortened by 7 bases and J by 6 bases, with 16 bases between the two germline ends. The CDR3 is 14 residues long. Germline CDR1 and CDR2: SNHLY and FYNNEI.

The J gene is TRBJ2-3, the V gene TRBV3-1 (or the pseudogene TRBV3-2); D possibly corresponds to TRBD1 (8 bases). V lost 4 bases and J lost 11, with 16 bases in between. The CDR3 contains 13 residues. The V gene's germline CDR1 is LGHDT and CDR2 YNNKEL (reference sequence). CDR3 nucleotides: TGTGCCAGCAGCCGCCCAACAGGGGGGGTGCAGTATTTT. Encoded protein: CASSRPTGGVQYF.

This clone was counted a few times. V and J are TRBV2 and TRBJ2-7; maybe TRBD2 (5 bases). This CDR3 contains 13 residues. CDR1 is SNHLY, CDR2 FYNNEI, per germline. Trimming cost V 5 bases and J 1 base, with 9 bases left between them. The CDR3 nucleotides are TGTGCCAGCAGTCCGGGCGGGTCCTACGAGCAGTACTTC. Protein product: CASSPGGSYEQYF.

The V and J genes are TRBV5-1 and TRBJ2-1; 10 bases are shared with TRBD2. V was clipped by 4 bases and J by 1 base; unmatched bases: 5. From germline, CDR1 is SGHRS and CDR2 YFSETQ. The length of the CDR3 is 16 residues. The CDR3 nucleotides read TGCGCCAGCAGCGTGTCTAGCGGGAGTTCCTACAATGAGCAGTTCTTC. Translation: CASSVSSGSSYNEQFF.

DNA for the CDR3: TGTGCCAGCAGTCCAGCTGGGACAGGGGGGTTCTCAGCAGATACGCAGTATTTT. It is translated as CASSPAGTGGFSADTQYF. The chain joins TRBV2 to TRBJ2-3; 11 nucleotides align to TRBD1. The J segment lost 4 bases and the V segment lost 5 bases, leaving 14 bases of the junction unmatched. This CDR3 comprises 18 residues. The germline CDR1 and CDR2 sequences are SNHLY and FYNNEI. The full variable domain, with the rest looked up from reference TRBV2 and TRBJ2-3, is EPEVTQTPSHQVTQMGQEVILRCVPISNHLYFYWYRQILGQKVEFLVSFYNNEISEKSEIFDDQFSVERPDGSNFTLKIRSTKLEDSAMYFCASSPAGTGGFSADTQYFGPGTRLTVL.

V usage is TRBV5-1 and J usage is TRBJ2-7; 12 bases fit TRBD2. The CDR3 spans 15 residues. Germline-derived CDR1 and CDR2 are SGHRS and YFSETQ. Trimming removed 2 bases from V and 4 bases from J; junction bases left unmatched: 4. The CDR3 region is CASSFRLAGDYEQYF. CDR3 DNA sequence: TGCGCCAGCAGCTTCCGACTAGCGGGAGATTACGAGCAGTACTTC.

The J gene is TRBJ1-4, the V gene TRBV20-1, with no clear D. Per germline, CDR1 DFQATT and CDR2 SNEGSKA (reference sequence). The CDR3 has 13 residues. Trimming removed 3 bases from V and 8 bases from J, with 13 bases in between. CDR3 DNA: TGCAGTGCTAGTCCGGGGTCGGGGGAAAAACTGTTTTTT. Residues: CSASPGSGEKLFF.

The J gene is TRBJ2-2, the V gene TRBV13, with D tentatively TRBD1 (6 bases). The CDR3 consists of 16 residues. Germline V gives CDR1 PRHDT, CDR2 FYEKMQ (reference sequence). Deletions cut 4 bases from V and 3 bases from J, with 15 bases between. The DNA for the CDR3 is TGTGCCAGCAGCTCTAGAGGGACACTAGACACCGGGGAGCTGTTTTTT. Protein: CASSSRGTLDTGELFF. Based on the CDR3 plus reference TRBV13 and TRBJ2-2, the full variable domain is AAGVIQSPRHLIKEKRETATLKCYPIPRHDTVYWYQQGPGQDPQFLISFYEKMQSDKGSIPDRFSAQQFSDYHSELNMSSLELGDSALYFCASSSRGTLDTGELFFGEGSRLTVL.

The chain carries TRBV11-3 and TRBJ2-1; 13 nucleotides agree with TRBD2. After removal of 5 bases from V and 3 bases from J, the junction contained 7 bases not matched to a gene. CDR1 and CDR2 from the germline V gene are SGHNT and YENEEA. The CDR3 runs to 17 residues. As DNA, the CDR3 is TGTGCCAGCAGCCCCCGGACTAGCGGGAGAATCTACAATGAGCAGTTCTTC. Translation gives CASSPRTSGRIYNEQFF.

The chain joins TRBV7-8 to TRBJ2-3; D may be TRBD2 (5 bases). V lost 3 bases and J 3 bases, leaving 13 bases between the germline ends. There are 15 residues in the CDR3. Looked up from germline, CDR1 is SGHVS and CDR2 is FQNEAQ. The CDR3 region is CASSLMGAVTDTQYF. DNA for the CDR3: TGTGCCAGCAGCTTGATGGGAGCAGTGACAGATACGCAGTATTTT.

This clone was seen a few times. The chain uses TRBV6-6 and TRBJ2-4; weak D call: TRBD2 (6 bases). The V end was cut by 5 bases, the J end by 3 bases, with 20 bases between. CDR1 and CDR2 (germline): MNHNY, SVGAGI (reference sequence). The CDR3 has 17 amino acids. The CDR3 sequence is CASSHGRGGSGKNIQYF. CDR3 bases: TGTGCCAGCAGTCATGGCCGTGGGGGGTCTGGCAAAAACATTCAGTACTTC.